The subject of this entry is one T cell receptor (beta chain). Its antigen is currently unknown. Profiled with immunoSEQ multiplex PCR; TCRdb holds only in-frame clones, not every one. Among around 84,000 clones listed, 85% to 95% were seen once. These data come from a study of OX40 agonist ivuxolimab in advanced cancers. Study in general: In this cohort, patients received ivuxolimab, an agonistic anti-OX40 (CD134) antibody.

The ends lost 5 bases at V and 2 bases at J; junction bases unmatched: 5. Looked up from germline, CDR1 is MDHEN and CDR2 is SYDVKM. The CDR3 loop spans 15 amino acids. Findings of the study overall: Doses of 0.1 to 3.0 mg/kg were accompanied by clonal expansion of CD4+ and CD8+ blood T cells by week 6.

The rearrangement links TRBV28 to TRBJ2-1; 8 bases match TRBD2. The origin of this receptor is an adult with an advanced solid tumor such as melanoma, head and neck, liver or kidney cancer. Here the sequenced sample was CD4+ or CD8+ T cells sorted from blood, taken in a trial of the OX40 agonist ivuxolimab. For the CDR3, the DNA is TGTGCCAGCAGTCCTCCGGGACTAGCCTACAATGAGCAGTTCTTC. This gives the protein CASSPPGLAYNEQFF.